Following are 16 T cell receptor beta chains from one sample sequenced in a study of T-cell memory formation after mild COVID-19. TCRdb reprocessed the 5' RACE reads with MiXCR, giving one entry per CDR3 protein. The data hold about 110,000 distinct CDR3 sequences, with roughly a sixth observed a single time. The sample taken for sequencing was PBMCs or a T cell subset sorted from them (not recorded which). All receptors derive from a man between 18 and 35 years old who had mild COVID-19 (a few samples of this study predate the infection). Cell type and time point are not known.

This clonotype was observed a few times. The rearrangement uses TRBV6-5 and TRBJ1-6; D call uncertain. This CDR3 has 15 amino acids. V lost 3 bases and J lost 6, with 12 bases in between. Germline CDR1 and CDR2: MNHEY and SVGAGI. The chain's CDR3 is CASSYGGLSNSPLHF. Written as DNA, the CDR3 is TGTGCCAGCAGTTATGGAGGCCTTAGTAATTCACCCCTCCACTTT.

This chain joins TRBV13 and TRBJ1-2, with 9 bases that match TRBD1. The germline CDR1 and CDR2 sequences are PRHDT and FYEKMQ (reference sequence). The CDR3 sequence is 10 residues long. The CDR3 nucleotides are TGTCTCGGGGACAGGGATGGCTACACCTTC. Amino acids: CLGDRDGYTF.

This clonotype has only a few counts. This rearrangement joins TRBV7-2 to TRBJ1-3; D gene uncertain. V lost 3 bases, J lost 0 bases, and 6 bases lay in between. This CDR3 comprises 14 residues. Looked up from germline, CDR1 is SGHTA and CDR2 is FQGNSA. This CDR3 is CASSLHFSGNTIYF. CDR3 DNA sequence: TGTGCCAGCAGCTTGCACTTCTCTGGAAACACCATATATTTT.

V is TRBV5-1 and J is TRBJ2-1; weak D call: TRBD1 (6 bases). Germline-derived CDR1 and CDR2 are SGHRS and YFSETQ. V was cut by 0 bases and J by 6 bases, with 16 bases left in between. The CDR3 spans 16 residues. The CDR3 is CASSLAGLAGVNEQFF. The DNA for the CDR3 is TGCGCCAGCAGCTTGGCTGGGCTAGCAGGGGTCAATGAGCAGTTCTTC.

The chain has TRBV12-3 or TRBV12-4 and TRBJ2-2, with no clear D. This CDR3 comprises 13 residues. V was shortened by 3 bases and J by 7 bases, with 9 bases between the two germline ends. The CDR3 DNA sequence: TGTGCCAGCAGTTTTGGTAGGGTCGGGGAGCTGTTTTTT. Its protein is CASSFGRVGELFF.

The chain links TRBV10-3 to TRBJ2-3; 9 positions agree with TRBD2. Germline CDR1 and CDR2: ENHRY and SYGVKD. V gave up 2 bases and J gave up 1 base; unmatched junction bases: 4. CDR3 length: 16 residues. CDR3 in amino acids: CAISEAQRGGTDTQYF. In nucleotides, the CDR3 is TGTGCCATCAGTGAGGCCCAGCGGGGGGGCACAGATACGCAGTATTTT.

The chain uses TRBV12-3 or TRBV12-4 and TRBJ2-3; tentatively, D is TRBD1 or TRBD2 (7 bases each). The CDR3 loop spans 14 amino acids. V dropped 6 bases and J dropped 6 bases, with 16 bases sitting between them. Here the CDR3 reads CASRPTGRGDTQYF. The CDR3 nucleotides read TGTGCCAGCAGACCGACAGGGCGGGGGGATACGCAGTATTTT.

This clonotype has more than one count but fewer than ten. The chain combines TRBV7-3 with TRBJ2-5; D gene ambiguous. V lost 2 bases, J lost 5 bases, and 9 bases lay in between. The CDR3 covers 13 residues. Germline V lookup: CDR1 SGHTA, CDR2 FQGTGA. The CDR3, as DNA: TGTGCCAGCAGCTTACATGACGGGGAGACCCAGTACTTC. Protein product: CASSLHDGETQYF.

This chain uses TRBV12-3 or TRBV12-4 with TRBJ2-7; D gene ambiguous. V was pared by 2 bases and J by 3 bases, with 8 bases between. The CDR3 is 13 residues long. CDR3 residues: CASSLLNNYEQYF. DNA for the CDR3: TGTGCCAGCAGTTTATTAAACAACTACGAGCAGTACTTC.

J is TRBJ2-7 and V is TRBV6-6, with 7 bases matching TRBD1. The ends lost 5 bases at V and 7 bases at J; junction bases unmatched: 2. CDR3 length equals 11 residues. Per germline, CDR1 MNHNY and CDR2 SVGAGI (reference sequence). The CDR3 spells CASSPDREQYF. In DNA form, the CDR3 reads TGTGCCAGCAGTCCGGACAGGGAGCAGTACTTC.

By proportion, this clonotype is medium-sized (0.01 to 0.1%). The DNA of the CDR3 is TGCGCCAGCAGCCCCCTCGGAGAGCAGTACTTC. Translating gives CASSPLGEQYF. The J gene is TRBJ2-7, the V gene TRBV5-1; D gene uncertain. The germline gives CDR1 SGHRS, CDR2 YFSETQ. The CDR3 runs to 11 residues. V shed 4 bases and J shed 7 bases, with 9 bases lying between them.

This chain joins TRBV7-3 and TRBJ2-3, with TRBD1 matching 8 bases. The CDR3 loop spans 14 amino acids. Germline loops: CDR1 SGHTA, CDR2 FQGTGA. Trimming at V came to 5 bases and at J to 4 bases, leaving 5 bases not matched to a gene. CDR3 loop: CASSVDRGADTQYF. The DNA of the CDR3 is TGTGCCAGCAGCGTCGACAGGGGAGCAGATACGCAGTATTTT.

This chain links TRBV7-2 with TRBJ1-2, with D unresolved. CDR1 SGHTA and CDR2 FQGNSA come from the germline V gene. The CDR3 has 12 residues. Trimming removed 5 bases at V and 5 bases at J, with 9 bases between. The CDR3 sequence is CASSQQPYGYTF. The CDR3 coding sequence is TGTGCCAGCAGCCAACAACCATATGGCTACACCTTC.

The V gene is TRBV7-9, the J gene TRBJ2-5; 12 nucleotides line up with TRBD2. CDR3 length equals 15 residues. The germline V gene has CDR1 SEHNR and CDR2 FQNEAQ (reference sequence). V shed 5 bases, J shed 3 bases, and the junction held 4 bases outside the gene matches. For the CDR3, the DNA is TGTGCCAGCAGCCTTCGGACTAGCGGGGAAGAGACCCAGTACTTC. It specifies CASSLRTSGEETQYF.

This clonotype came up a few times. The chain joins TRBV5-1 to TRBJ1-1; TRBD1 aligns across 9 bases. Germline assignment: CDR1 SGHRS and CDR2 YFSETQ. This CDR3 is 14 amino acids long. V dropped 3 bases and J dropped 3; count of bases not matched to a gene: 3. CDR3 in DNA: TGCGCCAGCAGCTCACAGGGGGCGGACACTGAAGCTTTCTTT. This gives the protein CASSSQGADTEAFF.

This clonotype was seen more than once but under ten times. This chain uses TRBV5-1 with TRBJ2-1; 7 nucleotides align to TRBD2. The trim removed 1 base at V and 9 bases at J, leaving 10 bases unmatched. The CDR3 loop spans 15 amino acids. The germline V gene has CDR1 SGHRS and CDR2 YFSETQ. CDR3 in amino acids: CASSLYQRGLGEQFF. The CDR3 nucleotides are TGCGCCAGCAGCTTGTACCAGCGGGGTCTCGGTGAGCAGTTCTTC.